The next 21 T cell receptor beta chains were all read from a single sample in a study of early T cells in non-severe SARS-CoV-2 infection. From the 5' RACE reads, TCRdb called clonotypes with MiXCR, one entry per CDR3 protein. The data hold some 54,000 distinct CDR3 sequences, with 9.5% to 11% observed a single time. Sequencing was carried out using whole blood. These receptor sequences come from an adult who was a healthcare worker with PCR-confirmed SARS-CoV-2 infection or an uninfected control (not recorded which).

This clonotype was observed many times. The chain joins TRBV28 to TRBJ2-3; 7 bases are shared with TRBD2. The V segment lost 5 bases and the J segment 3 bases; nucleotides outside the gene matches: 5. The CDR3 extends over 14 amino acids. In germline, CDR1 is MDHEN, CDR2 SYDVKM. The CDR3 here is CASSLTGGTDTQYF. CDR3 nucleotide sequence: TGTGCCAGCAGTCTCACCGGGGGGACAGATACGCAGTATTTT.

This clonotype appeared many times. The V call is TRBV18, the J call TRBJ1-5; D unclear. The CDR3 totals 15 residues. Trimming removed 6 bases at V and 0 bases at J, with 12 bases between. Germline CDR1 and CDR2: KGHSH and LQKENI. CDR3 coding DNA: TGTGCCAGCTCCCCCAGATTCGATAGCAATCAGCCCCAGCATTTT. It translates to CASSPRFDSNQPQHF.

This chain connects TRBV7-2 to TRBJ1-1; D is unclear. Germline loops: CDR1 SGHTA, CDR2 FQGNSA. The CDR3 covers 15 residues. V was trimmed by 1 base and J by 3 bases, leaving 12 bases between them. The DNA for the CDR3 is TGTGCCAGCAGCTTAGGACGGGAACGGGACACTGAAGCTTTCTTT. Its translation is CASSLGRERDTEAFF. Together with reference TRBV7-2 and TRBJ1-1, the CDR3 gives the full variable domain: GAGVSQSPSNKVTEKGKDVELRCDPISGHTALYWYRQSLGQGLEFLIYFQGNSAPDKSGLPSDRFSAERTGGSVSTLTIQRTQQEDSAVYLCASSLGRERDTEAFFGQGTRLTVV.

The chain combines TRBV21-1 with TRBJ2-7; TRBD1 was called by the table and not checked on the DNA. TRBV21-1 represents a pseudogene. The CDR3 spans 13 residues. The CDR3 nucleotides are TGTGCCAGCAGCAAAGATCCCGGCTACGAGCAGTACTTC. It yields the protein CASSKDPGYEQYF.

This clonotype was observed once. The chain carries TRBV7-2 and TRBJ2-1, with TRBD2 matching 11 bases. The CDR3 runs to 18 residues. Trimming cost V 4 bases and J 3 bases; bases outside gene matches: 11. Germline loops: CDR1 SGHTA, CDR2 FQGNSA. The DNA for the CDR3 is TGTGCCAGCAGCTCCCAACGGTCTAGCGGGAGGTTCTACAATGAGCAGTTCTTC. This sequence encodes CASSSQRSSGRFYNEQFF.

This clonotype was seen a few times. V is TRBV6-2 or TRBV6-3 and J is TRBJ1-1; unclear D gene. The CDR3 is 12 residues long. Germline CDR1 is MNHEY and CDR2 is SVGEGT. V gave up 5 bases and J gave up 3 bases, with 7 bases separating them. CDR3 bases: TGTGCCAGCAGTGAGAGATACACTGAAGCTTTCTTT. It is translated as CASSERYTEAFF.

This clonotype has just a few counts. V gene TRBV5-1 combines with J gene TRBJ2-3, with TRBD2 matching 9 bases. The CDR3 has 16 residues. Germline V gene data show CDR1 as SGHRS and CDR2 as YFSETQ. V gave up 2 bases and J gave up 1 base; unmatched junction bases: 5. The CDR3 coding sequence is TGCGCCAGCAGCTTAGGCACTAGCGGGCGCACAGATACGCAGTATTTT. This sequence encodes CASSLGTSGRTDTQYF.

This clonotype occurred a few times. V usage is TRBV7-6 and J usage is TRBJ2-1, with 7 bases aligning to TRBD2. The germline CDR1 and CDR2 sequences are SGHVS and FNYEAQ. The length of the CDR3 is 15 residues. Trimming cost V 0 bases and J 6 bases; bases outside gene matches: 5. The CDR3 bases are TGTGCCAGCAGCTTAGCGGGAGGGCCCTCCAATGAGCAGTTCTTC. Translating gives CASSLAGGPSNEQFF.

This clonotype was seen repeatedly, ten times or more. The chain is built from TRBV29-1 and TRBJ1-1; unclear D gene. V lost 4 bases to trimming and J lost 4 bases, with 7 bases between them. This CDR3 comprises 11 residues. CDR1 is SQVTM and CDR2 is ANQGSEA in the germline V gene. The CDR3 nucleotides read TGCAGCGTTGTAAAGGGCACTGAAGCTTTCTTT. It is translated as CSVVKGTEAFF.

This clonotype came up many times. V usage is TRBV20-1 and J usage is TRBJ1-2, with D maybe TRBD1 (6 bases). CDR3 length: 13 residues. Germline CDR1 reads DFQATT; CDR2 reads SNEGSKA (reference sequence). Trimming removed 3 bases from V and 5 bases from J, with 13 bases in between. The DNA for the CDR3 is TGCAGTGCTAGCCACAGGGCTCTATATGGCTACACCTTC. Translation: CSASHRALYGYTF.

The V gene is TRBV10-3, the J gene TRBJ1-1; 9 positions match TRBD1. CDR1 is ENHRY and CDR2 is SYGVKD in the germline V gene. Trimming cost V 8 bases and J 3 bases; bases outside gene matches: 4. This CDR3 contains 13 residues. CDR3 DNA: TGTGCCATCTATAGGACAGGGGACACTGAAGCTTTCTTT. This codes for CAIYRTGDTEAFF.

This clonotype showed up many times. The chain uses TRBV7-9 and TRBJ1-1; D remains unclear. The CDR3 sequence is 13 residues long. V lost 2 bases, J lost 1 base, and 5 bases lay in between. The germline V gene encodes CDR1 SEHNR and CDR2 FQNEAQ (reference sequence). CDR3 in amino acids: CASSLRANTEAFF. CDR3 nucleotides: TGTGCCAGCAGCTTAAGGGCGAACACTGAAGCTTTCTTT.

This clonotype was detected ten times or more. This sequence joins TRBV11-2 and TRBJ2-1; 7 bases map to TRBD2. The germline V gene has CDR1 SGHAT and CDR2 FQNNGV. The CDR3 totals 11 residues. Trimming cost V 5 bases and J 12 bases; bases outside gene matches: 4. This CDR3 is CASSMGEGQFF. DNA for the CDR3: TGTGCCAGCAGCATGGGGGAGGGGCAGTTCTTC.

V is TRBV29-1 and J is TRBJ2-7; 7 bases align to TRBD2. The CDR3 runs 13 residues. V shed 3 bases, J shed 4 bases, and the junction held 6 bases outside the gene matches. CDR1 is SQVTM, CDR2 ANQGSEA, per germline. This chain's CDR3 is CSVDQSGGYEQYF. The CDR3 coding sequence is TGCAGCGTTGACCAGTCCGGGGGGTACGAGCAGTACTTC.

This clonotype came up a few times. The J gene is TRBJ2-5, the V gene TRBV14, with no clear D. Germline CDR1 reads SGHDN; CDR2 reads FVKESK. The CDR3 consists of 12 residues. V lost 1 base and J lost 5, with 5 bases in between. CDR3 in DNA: TGTGCCAGCAGCCAAGTTTTGGAGACCCAGTACTTC. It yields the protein CASSQVLETQYF.

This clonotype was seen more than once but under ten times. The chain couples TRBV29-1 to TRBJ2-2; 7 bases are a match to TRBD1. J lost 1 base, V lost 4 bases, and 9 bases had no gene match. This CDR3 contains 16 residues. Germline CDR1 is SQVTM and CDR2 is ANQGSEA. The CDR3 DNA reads TGCAGCGTTGTAACGAGAGGGACAGAGAACACCGGGGAGCTGTTTTTT. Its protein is CSVVTRGTENTGELFF.

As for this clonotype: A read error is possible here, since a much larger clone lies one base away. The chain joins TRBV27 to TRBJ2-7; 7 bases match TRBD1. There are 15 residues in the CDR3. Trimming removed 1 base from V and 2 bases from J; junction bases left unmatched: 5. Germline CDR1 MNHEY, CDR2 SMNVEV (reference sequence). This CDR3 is CASSLLGTDPYEQYF. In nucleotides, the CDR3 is TGTGCCAGCAGTTTATTGGGGACAGATCCCTACGAGCAGTACTTC.

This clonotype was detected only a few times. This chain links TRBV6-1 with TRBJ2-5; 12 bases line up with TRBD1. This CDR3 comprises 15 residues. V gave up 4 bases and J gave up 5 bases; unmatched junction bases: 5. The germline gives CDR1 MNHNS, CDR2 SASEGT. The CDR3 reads CASSAGTGGVETQYF. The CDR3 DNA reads TGTGCCAGCAGTGCCGGGACAGGGGGCGTCGAGACCCAGTACTTC.

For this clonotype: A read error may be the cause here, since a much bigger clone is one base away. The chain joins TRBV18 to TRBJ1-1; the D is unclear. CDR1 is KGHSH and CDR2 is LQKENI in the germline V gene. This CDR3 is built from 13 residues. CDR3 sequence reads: CASSDKPNTVAFF. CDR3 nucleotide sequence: TGTGCCAGCTCCGACAAACCTAACACTGTAGCTTTCTTT.

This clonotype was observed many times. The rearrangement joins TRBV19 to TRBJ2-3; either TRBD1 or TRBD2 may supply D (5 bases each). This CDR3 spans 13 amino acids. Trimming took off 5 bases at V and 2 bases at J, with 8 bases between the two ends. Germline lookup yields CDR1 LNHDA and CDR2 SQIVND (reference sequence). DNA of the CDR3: TGTGCCAGTAGTCGGGACCACACAGATACGCAGTATTTT. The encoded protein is CASSRDHTDTQYF.

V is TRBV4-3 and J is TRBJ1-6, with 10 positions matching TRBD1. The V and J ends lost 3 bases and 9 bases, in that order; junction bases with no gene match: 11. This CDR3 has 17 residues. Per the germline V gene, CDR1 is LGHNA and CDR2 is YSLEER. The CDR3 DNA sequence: TGCGCCAGCAGCCAGACCGGGACAGGGGTTGGGCCTTCACCCCTCCACTTT. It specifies CASSQTGTGVGPSPLHF.